This T cell receptor (beta chain) was captured in a study of technical replicates of blood from a few donors. Produced via immunoSEQ multiplex PCR; TCRdb's table is partial and in-frame only. This table has 80,000 to 95,000 clones, about 94% appearing once. V shed 5 bases, J shed 1 base, and the junction held 6 bases outside the gene matches. Germline lookup yields CDR1 SEHNR and CDR2 FQNEAQ (reference sequence). The CDR3 sequence is 15 residues long. The sequence came from a human donor in good health. The rearrangement links TRBV7-9 to TRBJ2-7; 9 nucleotides match TRBD1. Sequences were obtained from T cells isolated from PBMCs. The CDR3 DNA follows: TGTGCCAGCAGCCTAACCGGACAGGGGTCCTACGAGCAGTACTTC. It codes for CASSLTGQGSYEQYF.